This record covers a single T cell receptor beta chain. TCRdb re-derived calls from the 5' RACE reads in MiXCR, one entry per CDR3 protein. The sample includes under 650,000 distinct CDR3 sequences, about 20% of them seen just once. This specimen comes from a study of T-cell memory formation after mild COVID-19. CDR1 is DFQATT and CDR2 is SNEGSKA in the germline V gene (reference sequence). The V and J ends lost 2 bases and 3 bases, in that order; junction bases with no gene match: 4. The CDR3 length is 16 residues. Sequenced: PBMCs or a T cell subset sorted from them (not recorded which). The sequence was obtained from an adult woman who had mild COVID-19 (a few samples of this study predate the infection). Cell type and time point are not known. The rearrangement links TRBV20-1 to TRBJ2-2, with 12 nucleotides matching TRBD2. The DNA of the CDR3 is TGCAGTGCTAGACTGACTAGCGGGGGACACACCGGGGAGCTGTTTTTT. This sequence encodes CSARLTSGGHTGELFF.